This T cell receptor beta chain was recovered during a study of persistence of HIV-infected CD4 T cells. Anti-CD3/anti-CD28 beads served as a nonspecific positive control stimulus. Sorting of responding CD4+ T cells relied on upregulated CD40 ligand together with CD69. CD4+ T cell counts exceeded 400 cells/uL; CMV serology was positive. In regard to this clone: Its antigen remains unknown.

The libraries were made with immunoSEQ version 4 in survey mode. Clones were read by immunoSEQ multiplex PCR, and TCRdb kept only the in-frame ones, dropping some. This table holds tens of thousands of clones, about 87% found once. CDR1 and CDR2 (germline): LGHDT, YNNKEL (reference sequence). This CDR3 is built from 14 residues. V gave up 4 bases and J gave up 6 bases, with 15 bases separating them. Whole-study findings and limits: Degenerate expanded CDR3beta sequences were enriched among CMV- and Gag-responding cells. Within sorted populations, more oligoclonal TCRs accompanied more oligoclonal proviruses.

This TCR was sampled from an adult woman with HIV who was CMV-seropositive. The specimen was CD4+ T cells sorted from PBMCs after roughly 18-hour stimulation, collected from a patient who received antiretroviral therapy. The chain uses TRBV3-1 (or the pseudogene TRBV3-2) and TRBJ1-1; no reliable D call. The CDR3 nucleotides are TGTGCCAGCAGCCCGCTCCGGGGAGCGTCTGAAGCTTTCTTT. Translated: CASSPLRGASEAFF.